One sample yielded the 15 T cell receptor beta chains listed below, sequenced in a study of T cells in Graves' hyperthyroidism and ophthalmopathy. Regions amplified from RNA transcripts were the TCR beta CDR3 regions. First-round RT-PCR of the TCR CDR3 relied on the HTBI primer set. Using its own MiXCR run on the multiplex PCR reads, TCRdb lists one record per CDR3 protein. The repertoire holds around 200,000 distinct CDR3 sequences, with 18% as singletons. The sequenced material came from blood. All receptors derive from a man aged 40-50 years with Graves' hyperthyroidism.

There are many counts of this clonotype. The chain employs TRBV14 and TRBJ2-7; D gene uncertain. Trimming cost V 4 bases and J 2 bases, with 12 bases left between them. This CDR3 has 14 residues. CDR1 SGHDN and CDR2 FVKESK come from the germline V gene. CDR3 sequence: CASSPQAKTYEQYF. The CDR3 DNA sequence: TGTGCCAGCAGCCCCCAGGCCAAAACCTACGAGCAGTACTTC.

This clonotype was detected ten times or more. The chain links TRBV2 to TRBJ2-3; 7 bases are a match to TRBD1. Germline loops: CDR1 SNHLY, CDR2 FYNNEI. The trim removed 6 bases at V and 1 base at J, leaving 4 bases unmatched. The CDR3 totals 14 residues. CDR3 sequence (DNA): TGTGCCAGCAGCACAGGGGTTGGCACAGATACGCAGTATTTT. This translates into CASSTGVGTDTQYF.

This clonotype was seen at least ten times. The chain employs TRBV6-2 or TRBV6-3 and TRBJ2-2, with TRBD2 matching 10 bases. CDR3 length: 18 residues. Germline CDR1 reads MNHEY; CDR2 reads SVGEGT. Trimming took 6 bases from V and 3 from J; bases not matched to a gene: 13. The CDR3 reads CASSPAEASGGDTGELFF. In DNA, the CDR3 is TGTGCCAGCAGCCCCGCGGAGGCTAGCGGGGGTGACACCGGGGAGCTGTTTTTT.

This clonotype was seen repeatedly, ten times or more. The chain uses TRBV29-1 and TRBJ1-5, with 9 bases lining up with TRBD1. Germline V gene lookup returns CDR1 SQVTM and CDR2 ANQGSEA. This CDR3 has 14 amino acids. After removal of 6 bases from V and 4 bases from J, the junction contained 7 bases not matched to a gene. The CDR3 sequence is CSVASGTGNQPQHF. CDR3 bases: TGCAGCGTGGCATCCGGGACAGGGAATCAGCCCCAGCATTTT.

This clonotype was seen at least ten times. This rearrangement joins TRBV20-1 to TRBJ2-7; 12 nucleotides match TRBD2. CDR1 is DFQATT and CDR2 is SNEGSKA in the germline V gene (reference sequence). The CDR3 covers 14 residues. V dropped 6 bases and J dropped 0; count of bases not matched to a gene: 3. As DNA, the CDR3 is TGCAGTGCAGAGACTAGCGGGGGCTCCTACGAGCAGTACTTC. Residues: CSAETSGGSYEQYF.

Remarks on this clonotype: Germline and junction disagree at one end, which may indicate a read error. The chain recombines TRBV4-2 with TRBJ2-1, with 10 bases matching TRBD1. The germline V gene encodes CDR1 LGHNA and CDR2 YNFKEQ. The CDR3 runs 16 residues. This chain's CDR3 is CVSSQERTGGYNEQFF. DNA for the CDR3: TGTGTCAGCAGCCAAGAAAGGACAGGGGGATACAATGAGCAGTTCTTC.

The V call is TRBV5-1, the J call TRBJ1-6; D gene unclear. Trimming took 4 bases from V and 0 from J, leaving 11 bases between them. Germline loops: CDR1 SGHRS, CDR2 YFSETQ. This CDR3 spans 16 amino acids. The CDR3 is CASSPRSSSYNSPLHF. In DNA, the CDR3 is TGCGCCAGCAGCCCACGGTCGAGCTCCTATAATTCACCCCTCCACTTT.

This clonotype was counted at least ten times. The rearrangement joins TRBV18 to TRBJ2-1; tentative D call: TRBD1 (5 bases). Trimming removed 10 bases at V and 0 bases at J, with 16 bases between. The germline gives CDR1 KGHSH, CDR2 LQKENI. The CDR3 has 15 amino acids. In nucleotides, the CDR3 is TGTGCCAACTCGGCAGGGTCGAGCTCCTACAATGAGCAGTTCTTC. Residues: CANSAGSSSYNEQFF.

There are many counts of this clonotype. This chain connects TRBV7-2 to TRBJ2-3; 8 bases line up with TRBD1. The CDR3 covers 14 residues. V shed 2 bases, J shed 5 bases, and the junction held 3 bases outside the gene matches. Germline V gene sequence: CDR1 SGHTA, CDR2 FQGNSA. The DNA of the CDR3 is TGTGCCAGCAGCTTACAGGGGGCGGAAGATACGCAGTATTTT. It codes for CASSLQGAEDTQYF.

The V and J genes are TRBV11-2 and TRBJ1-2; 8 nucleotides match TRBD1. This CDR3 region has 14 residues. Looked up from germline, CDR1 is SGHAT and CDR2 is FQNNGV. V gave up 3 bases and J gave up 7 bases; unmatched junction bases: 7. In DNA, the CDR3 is TGTGCCAGCAGCTTGCCAGGGGGCTTTTCTGGCTACACCTTC. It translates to CASSLPGGFSGYTF. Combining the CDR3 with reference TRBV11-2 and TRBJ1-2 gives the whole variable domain EAGVAQSPRYKIIEKRQSVAFWCNPISGHATLYWYQQILGQGPKLLIQFQNNGVVDDSQLPKDRFSAERLKGVDSTLKIQPAKLEDSAVYLCASSLPGGFSGYTFGSGTRLTVV.

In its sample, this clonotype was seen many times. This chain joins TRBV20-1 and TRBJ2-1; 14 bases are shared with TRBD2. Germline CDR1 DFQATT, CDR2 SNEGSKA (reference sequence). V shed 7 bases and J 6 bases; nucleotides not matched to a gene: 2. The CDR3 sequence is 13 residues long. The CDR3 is CSGGLAGGNEQFF. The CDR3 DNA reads TGCAGTGGAGGACTAGCGGGGGGCAATGAGCAGTTCTTC.

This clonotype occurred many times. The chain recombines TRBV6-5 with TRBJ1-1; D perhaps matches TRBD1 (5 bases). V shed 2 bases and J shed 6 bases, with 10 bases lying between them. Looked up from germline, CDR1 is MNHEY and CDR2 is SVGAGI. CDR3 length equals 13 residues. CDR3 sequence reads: CASSYGVGAEAFF. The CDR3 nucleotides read TGTGCCAGCAGTTACGGCGTAGGGGCTGAAGCTTTCTTT.

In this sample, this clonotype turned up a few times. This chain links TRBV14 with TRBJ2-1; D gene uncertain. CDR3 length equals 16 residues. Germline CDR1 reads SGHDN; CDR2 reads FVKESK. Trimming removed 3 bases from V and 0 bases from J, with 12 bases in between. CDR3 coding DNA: TGTGCCAGCAGCCATGCCGACTGGTCCTCCTACAATGAGCAGTTCTTC. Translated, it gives CASSHADWSSYNEQFF.

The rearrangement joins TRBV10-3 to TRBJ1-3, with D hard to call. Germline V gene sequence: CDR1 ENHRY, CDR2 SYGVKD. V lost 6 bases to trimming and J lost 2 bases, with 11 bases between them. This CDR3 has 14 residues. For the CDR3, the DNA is TGTGCCATCAGCCCACAGAGGACTGGAAACACCATATATTTT. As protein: CAISPQRTGNTIYF.

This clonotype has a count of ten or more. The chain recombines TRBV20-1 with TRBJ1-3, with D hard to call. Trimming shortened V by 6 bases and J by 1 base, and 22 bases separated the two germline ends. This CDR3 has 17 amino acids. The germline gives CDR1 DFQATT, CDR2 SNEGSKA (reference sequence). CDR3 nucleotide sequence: TGCAGTGCCACAACCGCCTCGGGCCATGAATCTGGAAACACCATATATTTT. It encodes CSATTASGHESGNTIYF.